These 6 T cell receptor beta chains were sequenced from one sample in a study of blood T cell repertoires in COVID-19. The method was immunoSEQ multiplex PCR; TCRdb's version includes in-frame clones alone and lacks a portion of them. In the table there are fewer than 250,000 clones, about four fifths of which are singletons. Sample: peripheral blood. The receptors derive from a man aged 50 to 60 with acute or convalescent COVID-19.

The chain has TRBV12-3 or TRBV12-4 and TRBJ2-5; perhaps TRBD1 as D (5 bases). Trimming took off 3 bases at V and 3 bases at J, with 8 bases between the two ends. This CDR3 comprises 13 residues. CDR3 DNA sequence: TGTGCCAGCAGTTTGGGCAGGGAAGAGACCCAGTACTTC. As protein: CASSLGREETQYF.

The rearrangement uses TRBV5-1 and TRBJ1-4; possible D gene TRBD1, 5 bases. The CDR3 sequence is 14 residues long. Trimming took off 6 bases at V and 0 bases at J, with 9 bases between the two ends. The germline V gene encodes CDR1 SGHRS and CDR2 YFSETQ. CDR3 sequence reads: CASTKGATNEKLFF. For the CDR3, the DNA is TGCGCCAGCACCAAAGGGGCAACTAATGAAAAACTGTTTTTT.

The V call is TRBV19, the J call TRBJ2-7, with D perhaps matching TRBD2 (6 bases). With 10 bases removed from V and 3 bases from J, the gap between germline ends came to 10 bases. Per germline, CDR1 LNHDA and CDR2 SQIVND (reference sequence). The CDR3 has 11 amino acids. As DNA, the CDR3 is TGTGCCAACTCGGGGGTCTACGAGCAGTACTTC. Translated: CANSGVYEQYF.

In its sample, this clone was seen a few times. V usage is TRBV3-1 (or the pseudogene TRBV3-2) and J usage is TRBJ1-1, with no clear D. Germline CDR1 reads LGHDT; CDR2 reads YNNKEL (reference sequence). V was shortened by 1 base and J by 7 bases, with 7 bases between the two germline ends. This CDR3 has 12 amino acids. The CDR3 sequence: CASSQGGIEAFF. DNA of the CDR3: TGTGCCAGCAGCCAAGGCGGGATTGAAGCTTTCTTT.

The CDR3 nucleotides are TGTGCCAGCAGACTAGCGGGGTTAGGAGAGACCCAGTACTTC. It is translated as CASRLAGLGETQYF. This chain links TRBV6-5 with TRBJ2-5, with TRBD2 matching over 10 bases. Germline V CDR1 and CDR2: MNHEY, SVGAGI. V shed 6 bases and J 4 bases; nucleotides not matched to a gene: 5. This CDR3 is built from 14 residues.

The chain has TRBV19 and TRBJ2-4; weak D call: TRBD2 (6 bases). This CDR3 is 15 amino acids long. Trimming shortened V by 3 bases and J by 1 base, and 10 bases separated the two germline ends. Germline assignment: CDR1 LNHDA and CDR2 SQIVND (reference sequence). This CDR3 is CASSIPGEAKNIQYF. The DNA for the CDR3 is TGTGCCAGTAGTATCCCGGGGGAGGCCAAAAACATTCAGTACTTC.